This T cell receptor beta chain was identified in a study of PD-1 blockade in classical Hodgkin lymphoma. Background on the study: Once every 2 weeks, patients received intravenous nivolumab at 3 mg/kg. Study findings and constraints: The study found complete responders had baseline diversity similar to newly diagnosed patients. TCR diversity rose significantly by C4D1 in CD4+ but not CD8+ cells.

Every patient relapsed after autologous stem cell transplantation, and brentuximab vedotin exposure varied. On this clone itself: Its antigen remains unidentified.

Per the germline V gene, CDR1 is SGDLS and CDR2 is YYNGEE. Trimming left V 0 bases short and J 4 bases short, with 14 bases between. This CDR3 has 16 residues. TCRdb's copy holds only in-frame clones and misses some; the assay was immunoSEQ multiplex PCR. The table records 90,000 to 100,000 clones, 85% to 90% of them present only once. The J gene is TRBJ2-4, the V gene TRBV9, with a weak D call TRBD1 (7 bases). This TCR was sampled from a human donor with classical Hodgkin lymphoma. The sequencing here drew on peripheral blood mononuclear cells (PBMCs), taken before the second cycle of nivolumab. The CDR3 is CASSVAAGGLKNIQYF. In nucleotides, the CDR3 is TGTGCCAGCAGCGTAGCTGCAGGGGGGCTGAAAAACATTCAGTACTTC.